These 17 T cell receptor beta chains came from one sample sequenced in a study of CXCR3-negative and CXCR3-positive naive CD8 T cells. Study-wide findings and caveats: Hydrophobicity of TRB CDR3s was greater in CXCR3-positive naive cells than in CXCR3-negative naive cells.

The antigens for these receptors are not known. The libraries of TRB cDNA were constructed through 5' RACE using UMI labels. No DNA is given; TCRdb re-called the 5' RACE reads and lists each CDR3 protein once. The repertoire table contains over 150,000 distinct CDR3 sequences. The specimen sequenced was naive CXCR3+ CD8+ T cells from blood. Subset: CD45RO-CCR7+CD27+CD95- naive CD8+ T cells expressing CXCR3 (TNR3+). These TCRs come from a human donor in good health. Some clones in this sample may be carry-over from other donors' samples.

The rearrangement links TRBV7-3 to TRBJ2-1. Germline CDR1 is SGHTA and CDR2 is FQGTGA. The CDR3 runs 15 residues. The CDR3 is CASSLVGSSYNEQFF.

The chain's CDR3 is CASSVGDLAGGITQYF. The genes are TRBV9 and TRBJ2-7; no DNA is available, so the TRBD2 call from TCRdb remains unchecked. The CDR3 extends over 16 amino acids. From germline, CDR1 is SGDLS and CDR2 YYNGEE.

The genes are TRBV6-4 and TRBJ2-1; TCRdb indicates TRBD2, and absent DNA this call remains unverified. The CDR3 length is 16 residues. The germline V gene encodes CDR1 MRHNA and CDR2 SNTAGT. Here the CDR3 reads CASSDSAAGSYNEQFF.

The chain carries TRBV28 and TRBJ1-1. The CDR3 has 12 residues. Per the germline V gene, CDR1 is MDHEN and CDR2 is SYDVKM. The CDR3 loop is CASSFTSTEAFF.

The CDR3 here is CASSVGTGGYGYTF. The chain is built from TRBV9 and TRBJ1-2; the TRBD1 assignment by TCRdb is unverifiable without DNA. This CDR3 is built from 14 residues. Germline loops: CDR1 SGDLS, CDR2 YYNGEE.

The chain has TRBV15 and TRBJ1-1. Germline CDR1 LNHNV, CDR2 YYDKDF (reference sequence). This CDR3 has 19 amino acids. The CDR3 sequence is CATSPEGVDSLAENTEAFF.

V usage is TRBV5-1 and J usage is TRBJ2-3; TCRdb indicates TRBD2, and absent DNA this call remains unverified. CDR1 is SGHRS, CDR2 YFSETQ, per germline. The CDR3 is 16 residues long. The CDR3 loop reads CASSLYSSGGTDTQYF.

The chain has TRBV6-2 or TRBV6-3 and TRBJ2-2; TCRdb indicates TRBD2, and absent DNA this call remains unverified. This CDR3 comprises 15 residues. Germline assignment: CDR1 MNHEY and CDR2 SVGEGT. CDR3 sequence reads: CASSYLASAVGELFF.

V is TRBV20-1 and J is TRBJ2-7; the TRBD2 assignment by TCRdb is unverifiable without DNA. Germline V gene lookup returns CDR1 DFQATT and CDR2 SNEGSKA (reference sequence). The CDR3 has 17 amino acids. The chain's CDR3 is CSARDSATAGDFYEQYF.

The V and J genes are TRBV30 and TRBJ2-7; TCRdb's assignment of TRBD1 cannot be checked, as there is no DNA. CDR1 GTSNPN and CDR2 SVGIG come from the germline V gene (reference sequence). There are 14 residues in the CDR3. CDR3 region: CAWGRGEIFYEQYF.

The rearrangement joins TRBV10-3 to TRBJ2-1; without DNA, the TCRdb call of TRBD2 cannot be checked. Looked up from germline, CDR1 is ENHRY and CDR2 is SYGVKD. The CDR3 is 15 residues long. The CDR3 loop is CAISESTSGGNEQFF.

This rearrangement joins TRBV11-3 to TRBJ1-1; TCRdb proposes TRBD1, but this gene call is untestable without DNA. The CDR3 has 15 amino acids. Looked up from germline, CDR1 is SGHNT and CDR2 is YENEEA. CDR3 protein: CASSLTGYGHTEAFF.

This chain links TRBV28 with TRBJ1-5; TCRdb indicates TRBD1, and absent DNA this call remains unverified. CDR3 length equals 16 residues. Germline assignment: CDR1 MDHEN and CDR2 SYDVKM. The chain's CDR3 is CARVGRGRGVDQPQHF.

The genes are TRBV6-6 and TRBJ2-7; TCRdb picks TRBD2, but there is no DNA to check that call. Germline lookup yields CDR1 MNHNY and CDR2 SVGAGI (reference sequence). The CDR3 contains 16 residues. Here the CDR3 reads CASSYAWTSGNYEQYF.

CDR3 amino acids: CASSFNDRSYEQYF. The chain recombines TRBV28 with TRBJ2-7. Germline CDR1 reads MDHEN; CDR2 reads SYDVKM. CDR3 length equals 14 residues.

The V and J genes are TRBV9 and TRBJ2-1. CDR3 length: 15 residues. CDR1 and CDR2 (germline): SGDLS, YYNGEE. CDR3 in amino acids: CASSADPSSYNEQFF.

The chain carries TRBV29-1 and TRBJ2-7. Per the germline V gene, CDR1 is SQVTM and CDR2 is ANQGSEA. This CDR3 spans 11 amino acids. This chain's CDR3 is CSVTDSYEQYF.